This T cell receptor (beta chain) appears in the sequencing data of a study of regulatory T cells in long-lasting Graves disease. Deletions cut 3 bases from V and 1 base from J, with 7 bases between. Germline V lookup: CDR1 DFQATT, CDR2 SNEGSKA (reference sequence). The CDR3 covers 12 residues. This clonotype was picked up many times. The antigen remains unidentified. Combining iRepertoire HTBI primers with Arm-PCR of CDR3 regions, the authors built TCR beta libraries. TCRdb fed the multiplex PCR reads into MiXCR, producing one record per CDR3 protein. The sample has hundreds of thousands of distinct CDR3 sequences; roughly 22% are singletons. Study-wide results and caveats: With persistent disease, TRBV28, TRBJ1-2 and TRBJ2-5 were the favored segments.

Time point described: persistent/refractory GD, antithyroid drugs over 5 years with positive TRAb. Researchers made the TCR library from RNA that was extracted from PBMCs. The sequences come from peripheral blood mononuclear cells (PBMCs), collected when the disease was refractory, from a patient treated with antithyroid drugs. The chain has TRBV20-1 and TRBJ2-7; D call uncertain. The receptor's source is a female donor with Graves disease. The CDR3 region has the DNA TGCAGTGCTAGCGGCGGTTCCTACGAGCAGTACTTC. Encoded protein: CSASGGSYEQYF.